The 29 T cell receptor beta chains presented below share a single source sample, sequenced in a study of CD8+ T cells in alopecia areata. Sequencing relied on a cDNA template that was reverse transcribed from extracted RNA. TCRdb keeps only in-frame clones here, not all; method: immunoSEQ multiplex PCR. The sample includes 190,000 or so clones, about three fifths of them seen just once. Noted treatment: oral pan-JAK inhibitor, 5-10 mg twice daily. Sequencing used CD4+ T cells sorted from blood, obtained at week 4, from a patient treated with tofacitinib. The receptors here all came from a human donor with alopecia areata.

This clone showed up just a few times. The genes are TRBV19 and TRBJ2-7; D is unclear. The germline V gene encodes CDR1 LNHDA and CDR2 SQIVND (reference sequence). V was pared by 1 base and J by 0 bases, with 7 bases between. CDR3 length equals 14 residues. In DNA, the CDR3 is TGTGCCAGTAGTATAGGAAAGAGCTCCTACGAGCAGTACTTC. This gives the protein CASSIGKSSYEQYF.

The chain recombines TRBV7-2 with TRBJ2-5, with a weak D call TRBD2 (5 bases). Deletions cut 4 bases from V and 7 bases from J, with 13 bases between. This CDR3 has 13 amino acids. Germline V gene data show CDR1 as SGHTA and CDR2 as FQGNSA. CDR3 in amino acids: CASSSPGTGTQYF. The CDR3 DNA is TGTGCCAGCAGCTCTCCGGGAACTGGGACCCAGTACTTC.

This clone was seen only once. The chain has TRBV4-1 and TRBJ2-7; D is unclear. There are 14 residues in the CDR3. Deletions cut 5 bases from V and 1 base from J, with 12 bases between. Germline lookup yields CDR1 MGHRA and CDR2 YSYEKL. The CDR3 DNA follows: TGCGCCAGCAGCGTAGGGTCCTCTTCCTACGAGCAGTACTTC. Its translation: CASSVGSSSYEQYF.

The chain recombines TRBV7-2 with TRBJ2-1; 7 positions agree with TRBD2. The germline V gene has CDR1 SGHTA and CDR2 FQGNSA. The CDR3 is 19 amino acids. The junction had 15 bases not matched to a gene; V was cut back by 4 bases and J by 0 bases. The CDR3 DNA reads as TGTGCCAGCAGCTCACGGGACTACGCTATCTCGAGCTCCTACAATGAGCAGTTCTTC. The encoded protein is CASSSRDYAISSSYNEQFF.

There are a few counts of this clone. CDR3 residues: CSVVPMGNYGYTF. The CDR3 nucleotides are TGCAGCGTCGTACCCATGGGAAACTATGGCTACACCTTC. The gene calls are TRBV29-1 and TRBJ1-2; D unclear. Germline V gives CDR1 SQVTM, CDR2 ANQGSEA. The CDR3 has 13 amino acids. V lost 6 bases and J lost 2, with 13 bases in between. Supplemented by reference TRBV29-1 and TRBJ1-2, the full variable domain reads SAVISQKPSRDICQRGTSLTIQCQVDSQVTMMFWYRQQPGQSLTLIATANQGSEATYESGFVIDKFPISRPNLTFSTLTVSNMSPEDSSIYLCSVVPMGNYGYTFGSGTRLTVV.

A few counts support this clone. The chain carries TRBV5-1 and TRBJ2-7; TRBD2 matches 9 bases. The CDR3 runs to 14 residues. Germline V CDR1 and CDR2: SGHRS, YFSETQ. Trimming cost V 3 bases and J 6 bases; bases outside gene matches: 7. The CDR3 reads CASSYSGTSSEQYF. The CDR3 nucleotides read TGCGCCAGCAGCTATTCCGGGACTAGCAGCGAGCAGTACTTC.

The table lists this clone with a few counts. V usage is TRBV4-1 and J usage is TRBJ1-3; no clear D. Trimming removed 3 bases at V and 1 base at J, with 10 bases between. This CDR3 is 15 amino acids long. Germline lookup yields CDR1 MGHRA and CDR2 YSYEKL. The CDR3 reads CASSQYPGSGNTIYF. Written as DNA, the CDR3 is TGCGCCAGCAGCCAGTACCCGGGTTCTGGAAACACCATATATTTT.

The chain is built from TRBV29-1 and TRBJ1-2; 12 nucleotides agree with TRBD1. Per the germline V gene, CDR1 is SQVTM and CDR2 is ANQGSEA. Trimming removed 7 bases from V and 8 bases from J; junction bases left unmatched: 5. This CDR3 comprises 12 residues. The CDR3 region is CSGRDRGQGYTF. For the CDR3, the DNA is TGCAGCGGGCGGGACAGGGGGCAGGGCTACACCTTC.

The gene calls are TRBV19 and TRBJ1-1; TRBD1 aligns across 10 bases. After removal of 7 bases from V and 0 bases from J, the junction contained 8 bases not matched to a gene. Germline V gene data show CDR1 as LNHDA and CDR2 as SQIVND (reference sequence). This CDR3 comprises 16 residues. DNA of the CDR3: TGTGCCAGTAAAAGGGGACAGGGGTCCATGAACACTGAAGCTTTCTTT. It yields the protein CASKRGQGSMNTEAFF.

This clone was seen a single time. CDR3 loop: CAWSSKETDTQYF. The CDR3 DNA sequence: TGTGCCTGGAGTTCCAAGGAGACAGATACGCAGTATTTT. The V gene is TRBV30, the J gene TRBJ2-3; D is uncertain. The CDR3 is 13 amino acids. Between the trimmed V and J ends, which lost 2 bases and 3 bases, there was a span of 9 bases. CDR1 and CDR2 (germline): GTSNPN, SVGIG (reference sequence).

The chain is built from TRBV30 and TRBJ1-1; 9 bases are shared with TRBD1. This CDR3 region has 14 residues. CDR1 and CDR2 from the germline V gene are GTSNPN and SVGIG (reference sequence). V dropped 4 bases and J dropped 0; count of bases not matched to a gene: 3. CDR3 region: CAWKQGAVNTEAFF. CDR3 in DNA: TGTGCCTGGAAACAGGGGGCTGTGAACACTGAAGCTTTCTTT.

J is TRBJ2-5 and V is TRBV5-6, with D possibly TRBD1 on 6 matching bases. Germline V gene sequence: CDR1 SGHDT, CDR2 YYEEEE. CDR3 length equals 15 residues. V was trimmed by 1 base and J by 2 bases, leaving 12 bases between them. In DNA, the CDR3 is TGTGCCAGCAGCTTGTCCCCTGGACAGCAAGAGACCCAGTACTTC. It encodes CASSLSPGQQETQYF. The whole variable domain, remainder taken from reference TRBV5-6 and TRBJ2-5, is DAGVTQSPTHLIKTRGQQVTLRCSPKSGHDTVSWYQQALGQGPQFIFQYYEEEERQRGNFPDRFSGHQFPNYSSELNVNALLLGDSALYLCASSLSPGQQETQYFGPGTRLLVL.

This clone was counted once. The chain couples TRBV25-1 to TRBJ2-5, with D tentatively TRBD1 (6 bases). V was pared by 9 bases and J by 3 bases, with 17 bases between. Germline CDR1 is MGHDK and CDR2 is SYGVNS. This CDR3 is 14 amino acids long. The CDR3 DNA follows: TGTGCCAGGGATCACCGGGACACTAAAGAGACCCAGTACTTC. This sequence encodes CARDHRDTKETQYF.

This CDR3 reads CAWSADRGINEKLFF. The CDR3 nucleotides are TGTGCCTGGAGTGCGGACAGGGGGATTAACGAAAAACTGTTTTTT. V usage is TRBV30 and J usage is TRBJ1-4, with 10 bases fitting TRBD1. This CDR3 comprises 15 residues. CDR1 and CDR2 (germline): GTSNPN, SVGIG (reference sequence). With V trimmed by 1 base and J by 8 bases, 7 bases remained unmatched.

The V call is TRBV7-9, the J call TRBJ2-6, with TRBD1 matching 7 bases. Germline V gives CDR1 SEHNR, CDR2 FQNEAQ (reference sequence). The CDR3 runs 17 residues. The J segment lost 0 bases and the V segment lost 6 bases, leaving 8 bases of the junction unmatched. CDR3 in amino acids: CASRPSTGSSGANVLTF. In DNA, the CDR3 is TGTGCCAGCAGGCCCTCGACAGGGTCCTCTGGGGCCAACGTCCTGACTTTC.

The genes are TRBV5-6 and TRBJ2-3, with 10 bases fitting TRBD2. V dropped 1 base and J dropped 6; count of bases not matched to a gene: 2. The CDR3 is made up of 14 amino acids. Germline CDR1 reads SGHDT; CDR2 reads YYEEEE. The CDR3 loop is CASSLSSGGDTQYF. The CDR3 coding sequence is TGTGCCAGCAGCTTGTCTAGCGGGGGTGATACGCAGTATTTT. Complete variable domain (other parts from reference TRBV5-6 and TRBJ2-3): DAGVTQSPTHLIKTRGQQVTLRCSPKSGHDTVSWYQQALGQGPQFIFQYYEEEERQRGNFPDRFSGHQFPNYSSELNVNALLLGDSALYLCASSLSSGGDTQYFGPGTRLTVL.

The rearrangement uses TRBV4-1 and TRBJ2-3; D gene ambiguous. Germline V lookup: CDR1 MGHRA, CDR2 YSYEKL. This CDR3 is 16 amino acids long. V lost 0 bases, J lost 8 bases, and 18 bases lay in between. CDR3 residues: CASSQDPKLPRVTQYF. The DNA for the CDR3 is TGCGCCAGCAGCCAAGATCCAAAGCTACCTAGGGTTACGCAGTATTTT.

CDR3 DNA: TGTGCCTGGAGTTCCACAGGGAGAGATCAGCCCCAGCATTTT. Protein product: CAWSSTGRDQPQHF. This chain joins TRBV30 and TRBJ1-5; the D gene is possibly TRBD1 (6 bases). This CDR3 is built from 14 residues. Germline assignment: CDR1 GTSNPN and CDR2 SVGIG (reference sequence). Between the trimmed V and J ends, which lost 2 bases and 5 bases, there was a span of 13 bases. Drawing the rest from reference TRBV30 and TRBJ1-5, the complete variable domain is SQTIHQWPATLVQPVGSPLSLECTVEGTSNPNLYWYRQAAGRGLQLLFYSVGIGQISSEVPQNLSASRPQDRQFILSSKKLLLSDSGFYLCAWSSTGRDQPQHFGDGTRLSIL.

This chain connects TRBV5-1 to TRBJ2-7; 7 nucleotides match TRBD1. V shed 4 bases, J shed 2 bases, and the junction held 6 bases outside the gene matches. The CDR3 runs to 14 residues. Germline V gene sequence: CDR1 SGHRS, CDR2 YFSETQ. CDR3 sequence: CASSRRDRPYEQYF. DNA for the CDR3: TGCGCCAGCAGCCGCCGGGACAGACCCTACGAGCAGTACTTC.

The table lists this clone with a few counts. This sequence joins TRBV7-2 and TRBJ2-1, with TRBD1 matching 8 bases. CDR1 SGHTA and CDR2 FQGNSA come from the germline V gene. V was clipped by 5 bases and J by 7 bases; unmatched bases: 4. The CDR3 is 13 amino acids. The CDR3: CASSADRGNEQFF. CDR3 bases: TGTGCCAGCAGCGCCGACAGGGGAAATGAGCAGTTCTTC. The entire variable domain, with the rest obtained from reference TRBV7-2 and TRBJ2-1, is as follows: GAGVSQSPSNKVTEKGKDVELRCDPISGHTALYWYRQSLGQGLEFLIYFQGNSAPDKSGLPSDRFSAERTGGSVSTLTIQRTQQEDSAVYLCASSADRGNEQFFGPGTRLTVL.

This clone occurred a few times. The chain combines TRBV29-1 with TRBJ1-4; unclear D gene. CDR1 SQVTM and CDR2 ANQGSEA come from the germline V gene. CDR3 size: 12 residues. Trimming pared 1 base from V and 8 bases from J, leaving 8 bases between. CDR3 coding DNA: TGCAGCGTTGAAGTGCCCCGGGAAAAACTGTTTTTT. Protein product: CSVEVPREKLFF.

V and J are TRBV30 and TRBJ1-5; D call uncertain. Trimming left V 4 bases short and J 2 bases short, with 12 bases between. The CDR3 is 14 residues long. Germline V lookup: CDR1 GTSNPN, CDR2 SVGIG (reference sequence). This CDR3 is CAWNLASGNQPQHF. CDR3 bases: TGTGCCTGGAATCTAGCGTCAGGCAATCAGCCCCAGCATTTT.

This chain links TRBV4-1 with TRBJ1-5; D remains ambiguous. Trimming took off 0 bases at V and 12 bases at J, with 9 bases between the two ends. The CDR3 contains 12 residues. Germline CDR1 reads MGHRA; CDR2 reads YSYEKL. Here the CDR3 DNA reads TGCGCCAGCAGCCAAGAAATGATGGACCAGCATTTT. Its translation: CASSQEMMDQHF.

The rearrangement links TRBV28 to TRBJ2-3, with TRBD2 matching over 10 bases. Germline CDR1 is MDHEN and CDR2 is SYDVKM. Trimming at V came to 2 bases and at J to 5 bases, leaving 4 bases not matched to a gene. This CDR3 comprises 15 residues. Here the CDR3 DNA reads TGTGCCAGCAGTTTAGTAGCGGGGGGCGGAGATACGCAGTATTTT. Amino acid sequence: CASSLVAGGGDTQYF.

The chain uses TRBV4-1 and TRBJ1-4; TRBD1 matches at 8 bases. The CDR3 is 14 amino acids. Per the germline V gene, CDR1 is MGHRA and CDR2 is YSYEKL. J gave up 15 bases and V 0 bases, and 9 bases lay outside the gene matches. Here the CDR3 reads CASSQDSGRDRLFF. CDR3 DNA: TGCGCCAGCAGCCAAGATTCTGGGCGGGACAGGTTGTTTTTT.

The V call is TRBV30, the J call TRBJ1-6; D remains unclear. V lost 0 bases and J lost 9, with 9 bases in between. The CDR3 sequence is 13 residues long. Germline CDR1 is GTSNPN and CDR2 is SVGIG (reference sequence). The chain's CDR3 is CAWSVEVVSPLHF. CDR3 coding DNA: TGTGCCTGGAGTGTCGAAGTGGTTTCACCCCTCCACTTT.

The chain links TRBV7-9 to TRBJ1-6; tentative D call: TRBD1 (5 bases). This CDR3 contains 13 residues. Germline V gene lookup returns CDR1 SEHNR and CDR2 FQNEAQ (reference sequence). Trimming removed 5 bases at V and 7 bases at J, with 9 bases between. CDR3 in DNA: TGTGCCAGCAGCGAGGGGACGAATTCACCCCTCCACTTT. Protein sequence: CASSEGTNSPLHF.

CDR3 loop: CASRDRGDEQYF. CDR3 DNA sequence: TGTGCCAGCAGGGACAGGGGAGACGAGCAGTACTTC. The V gene is TRBV2, the J gene TRBJ2-7; 9 nucleotides match TRBD1. Germline lookup yields CDR1 SNHLY and CDR2 FYNNEI. CDR3 length equals 12 residues. V shed 6 bases, J shed 5 bases, and the junction held 2 bases outside the gene matches.

The V call is TRBV28, the J call TRBJ1-2; unclear D gene. CDR1 and CDR2 (germline): MDHEN, SYDVKM. Trimming cost V 10 bases and J 7 bases, with 16 bases left between them. CDR3 length: 12 residues. In DNA, the CDR3 is TGTGCCACCAGAAAAAACCCTAGTGGCTACACCTTC. Protein product: CATRKNPSGYTF.